This TCR beta chain was captured by sequencing in a study of patients and donors after allogeneic stem cell transplantation. This clonotype was found a few times. Each CDR3 protein is one row after TCRdb ran MiXCR on the RT-PCR reads. The table includes about 960,000 distinct CDR3 sequences, approximately 18% detected once. V was trimmed by 5 bases and J by 4 bases, leaving 17 bases between them. The CDR3 totals 15 residues. The chain combines TRBV12-3 or TRBV12-4 with TRBJ1-1; no clear D gene. The receptor comes from a human donor who was either an allogeneic HSCT recipient or a stem cell or donor lymphocyte infusion donor (not recorded which). It is not recorded whose cells these are; they may come from a transplant donor. Sample: blood, either unsorted or a sorted T cell fraction (not recorded which). The CDR3 sequence is CASSPPPAGSTEAFF. DNA of the CDR3: TGTGCCAGCAGTCCTCCCCCCGCGGGGAGCACTGAAGCTTTCTTT.